The source of this T cell receptor beta chain is a study of shared clonotypes between healthy human individuals. On this clone: Its cognate antigen is unknown.

Profiling relied on immunoSEQ multiplex PCR, and the TCRdb table lists in-frame clones only, not all of them. The data contain millions of clones, approximately 95% of them singletons. Germline lookup yields CDR1 SEHNR and CDR2 FQNEAQ (reference sequence). The CDR3 extends over 16 amino acids. The V end lost 6 bases, the J end lost 8 bases, and 23 bases lay between the germline ends. General study findings and limits: The study generally estimated greater richness for naive than memory subsets. Several donors held 4.5% to 5% of naive CD4 clonotypes in common.

The chain joins TRBV7-9 to TRBJ2-1, with a tentative D call TRBD2 (6 bases). The sequenced sample consisted of naive CD4+ T cells sorted from blood. Subset in this sample: CD45RA+ positively selected. The TCR comes from a man aged 18 to 30 in good health. CDR3 coding DNA: TGTGCCAGCAGACAGAGCCCCGGAGGAGCTAGCGATGAGCAGTTCTTC. Its translation: CASRQSPGGASDEQFF.